Below, one TCR beta chain is given with its context. Its antigen is unknown. The sample is drawn from a study of response to subunit inactivated influenza vaccine. Study-wide results and limits: Each seasonal influenza vaccination recruits few new T cells, the authors suggested.

CDR3 size: 14 residues. J was trimmed by 6 bases and V by 2 bases; bases with no gene match: 8. Germline lookup yields CDR1 DFQATT and CDR2 SNEGSKA (reference sequence). MiXCR was run by TCRdb on the RT-PCR reads, yielding one entry per CDR3 protein. The sample lists around 710,000 distinct CDR3 sequences, roughly 13% occurring once. The rearrangement uses TRBV20-1 and TRBJ2-7; 9 nucleotides align to TRBD1. The source is a man aged 45 to 65 who received an inactivated influenza vaccine. Sample: PBMCs from blood, taken around 15 days before vaccination. CDR3 DNA: TGCAGTGCTAGAAAGGGACAGGGTGTCTCCGAGCAGTACTTC. This gives the protein CSARKGQGVSEQYF.